The 22 T cell receptor beta chains below were found in one sample sequenced in a study of graft-versus-host responses after intestinal transplantation (dated by TCRdb to about 2021). Receptors were amplified or captured by the immunoSEQ multiplex PCR assay. TCRdb mirrors the immuneACCESS table, restricted to in-frame sequences. Some clones are absent from its copies; in checked studies, under half trace to an unresolved V gene, and the reason for the others is unknown. In all, the sample holds 130,000 or so clones, and approximately 90% of those were seen once. Jointly, the top ten make up 0.16% of the sample. Sample time point, as interpreted from the label and publication: cells obtained before transplantation from donor or recipient. Their recognized antigens are unknown. This sample comprised unstimulated CD4+ T cells sorted from spleen or lymph node cells, obtained before intestinal transplant. The source of these receptors is a human donor who received an intestinal transplant.

The chain employs TRBV2 and TRBJ2-7; 9 bases agree with TRBD1. The CDR3 is made up of 14 amino acids. Trimming took 3 bases from V and 9 from J; bases not matched to a gene: 9. Germline lookup yields CDR1 SNHLY and CDR2 FYNNEI. For the CDR3, the DNA is TGTGCCAGCAGTGAGTTGGGGACAGGGACGCGGCAGTACTTC. Translating gives CASSELGTGTRQYF. The whole variable domain, remainder taken from reference TRBV2 and TRBJ2-7, is EPEVTQTPSHQVTQMGQEVILRCVPISNHLYFYWYRQILGQKVEFLVSFYNNEISEKSEIFDDQFSVERPDGSNFTLKIRSTKLEDSAMYFCASSELGTGTRQYFGPGTRLTVT.

V and J are TRBV7-9 and TRBJ2-3; 7 nucleotides match TRBD1. The germline V gene has CDR1 SEHNR and CDR2 FQNEAQ (reference sequence). J was trimmed by 3 bases and V by 5 bases; bases with no gene match: 11. The CDR3 spans 16 residues. The CDR3 DNA sequence: TGTGCCAGCAGCCGCCCTGACAGGGAAAGGACAGATACGCAGTATTTT. This codes for CASSRPDRERTDTQYF.

This chain uses TRBV11-2 with TRBJ2-5; D call uncertain. The CDR3 extends over 18 amino acids. Germline V gives CDR1 SGHAT, CDR2 FQNNGV. V lost 0 bases to trimming and J lost 4 bases, with 21 bases between them. The CDR3 here is CASSLDIVLVSARETQYF. Written as DNA, the CDR3 is TGTGCCAGCAGCTTAGATATTGTCTTGGTCTCAGCGCGAGAGACCCAGTACTTC.

The rearrangement links TRBV7-9 to TRBJ1-5; a weak D match, TRBD1 (6 bases). CDR1 and CDR2 (germline): SEHNR, FQNEAQ (reference sequence). This CDR3 spans 14 amino acids. V was shortened by 5 bases and J by 4 bases, with 12 bases between the two germline ends. This CDR3 reads CASSPGVGNQPQHF. As DNA, the CDR3 is TGTGCCAGCAGCCCAGGGGTGGGGAATCAGCCCCAGCATTTT.

This chain uses TRBV11-2 with TRBJ1-1; 9 nucleotides line up with TRBD1. J gave up 4 bases and V 5 bases, and 8 bases lay outside the gene matches. Germline CDR1 reads SGHAT; CDR2 reads FQNNGV. The CDR3 totals 15 residues. Written as DNA, the CDR3 is TGTGCCAGCAGCGTCCAGGGACAGGGCGGCACTGAAGCTTTCTTT. Its translation: CASSVQGQGGTEAFF. Complete variable domain (other parts from reference TRBV11-2 and TRBJ1-1): EAGVAQSPRYKIIEKRQSVAFWCNPISGHATLYWYQQILGQGPKLLIQFQNNGVVDDSQLPKDRFSAERLKGVDSTLKIQPAKLEDSAVYLCASSVQGQGGTEAFFGQGTRLTVV.

V is TRBV5-1 and J is TRBJ1-1; D not certain. Germline loops: CDR1 SGHRS, CDR2 YFSETQ. Trimming left V 0 bases short and J 1 base short, with 4 bases between. CDR3 length: 13 residues. The CDR3 DNA reads as TGCGCCAGCAGCTTGGATACGAACACTGAAGCTTTCTTT. Translating it yields CASSLDTNTEAFF.

The CDR3 DNA follows: TGTGCCAGCAGTGGGGGACAGGGAAGGTCTGGCTACACCTTC. Encoded protein: CASSGGQGRSGYTF. The rearrangement uses TRBV6-1 and TRBJ1-2, with 9 nucleotides matching TRBD1. This CDR3 is 14 amino acids long. With V trimmed by 4 bases and J by 7 bases, 7 bases remained unmatched. CDR1 and CDR2 (germline): MNHNS, SASEGT.

This clone was detected only once. The V gene is TRBV5-1, the J gene TRBJ2-1; 16 bases are a match to TRBD2. V gave up 4 bases and J gave up 6 bases; unmatched junction bases: 13. The CDR3 is made up of 19 amino acids. Germline V gives CDR1 SGHRS, CDR2 YFSETQ. The CDR3 sequence is CASSPRKGTSGGVTNEQFF. DNA of the CDR3: TGCGCCAGCAGCCCCCGCAAGGGGACTAGCGGGGGGGTCACCAATGAGCAGTTCTTC.

This chain connects TRBV2 to TRBJ2-5; weak D call: TRBD2 (5 bases). The tail of the sequence fits TRBJ2-7 better, so the J call may be wrong. Germline CDR1 SNHLY, CDR2 FYNNEI. The CDR3 is made up of 16 amino acids. The CDR3 coding sequence is TGTGCCAGCTTATCGGGTCCCGGGAACCCTGGCGGCGAGCAGTACTTC. Its protein is CASLSGPGNPGGEQYF.

This clone came up a few times. The rearrangement uses TRBV14 and TRBJ2-7; D is uncertain. Germline V gene lookup returns CDR1 SGHDN and CDR2 FVKESK. Trimming took off 0 bases at V and 2 bases at J, with 11 bases between the two ends. The CDR3 is 15 amino acids. CDR3 in amino acids: CASSQEVTGPYEQYF. As DNA, the CDR3 is TGTGCCAGCAGCCAAGAAGTTACCGGACCCTACGAGCAGTACTTC.

This clone was seen once. The chain joins TRBV5-4 to TRBJ2-5; 8 bases are shared with TRBD1. With 4 bases clipped from V and 3 bases from J, the junction kept 2 bases outside the gene matches. The germline V gene has CDR1 SGHNT and CDR2 YYREEE (reference sequence). The CDR3 totals 13 residues. CDR3 region: CASSRGQEETQYF. CDR3 sequence (DNA): TGTGCCAGCAGCCGGGGACAGGAAGAGACCCAGTACTTC.

The V and J genes are TRBV7-8 and TRBJ1-5; D is unclear. Germline loops: CDR1 SGHVS, CDR2 FQNEAQ. The CDR3 has 13 residues. V was trimmed by 6 bases and J by 6 bases, leaving 12 bases between them. As DNA, the CDR3 is TGTGCCAGCAGGCAAGCAGATGGTCAGCCCCAGCATTTT. This gives the protein CASRQADGQPQHF.

The sample holds one count of this clone. The V and J genes are TRBV30 and TRBJ1-4, with a tentative D call TRBD1 (5 bases). The V end was cut by 4 bases, the J end by 1 base, with 13 bases between. CDR1 is GTSNPN, CDR2 SVGIG, per germline (reference sequence). This CDR3 is built from 15 residues. The CDR3 loop reads CAWTPGARTNEKLFF. The CDR3 nucleotides are TGTGCCTGGACCCCTGGGGCAAGAACTAATGAAAAACTGTTTTTT.

The chain has TRBV9 and TRBJ1-3; no reliable D call. The V gene lost 4 bases and the J gene lost 0 bases, with 8 bases spanning the gap. Germline V CDR1 and CDR2: SGDLS, YYNGEE. The CDR3 loop spans 14 amino acids. This chain's CDR3 is CASSPTVSGNTIYF. CDR3 in DNA: TGTGCCAGCAGCCCGACGGTCTCTGGAAACACCATATATTTT.

The genes are TRBV7-2 and TRBJ2-2, with 7 nucleotides matching TRBD1. V shed 6 bases, J shed 4 bases, and the junction held 5 bases outside the gene matches. The CDR3 is made up of 14 amino acids. CDR1 is SGHTA, CDR2 FQGNSA, per germline. The CDR3 loop reads CASRPTGVTGELFF. DNA of the CDR3: TGTGCCAGCAGGCCTACAGGGGTCACCGGGGAGCTGTTTTTT.

J is TRBJ2-5 and V is TRBV15, with D perhaps TRBD1 (5 bases). The CDR3 totals 14 residues. CDR1 and CDR2 (germline): LNHNV, YYDKDF (reference sequence). The V end was cut by 1 base, the J end by 4 bases, with 10 bases between. CDR3 protein: CATSRGAGPETQYF. CDR3 DNA sequence: TGTGCCACCAGCAGAGGGGCAGGGCCAGAGACCCAGTACTTC.

The CDR3 region has the DNA TGCGCCAGCAGCTTGGGATCCGAGGGTGGCTACACCTTC. It specifies CASSLGSEGGYTF. The chain recombines TRBV5-1 with TRBJ1-2, with D hard to call. CDR3 size: 13 residues. The germline V and J ends were trimmed by 0 bases and 7 bases, with 10 bases remaining between them. The V gene's germline CDR1 is SGHRS and CDR2 YFSETQ.

The sample holds one count of this clone. This chain links TRBV6-1 with TRBJ1-2; D gene uncertain. Trimming stripped 3 bases from V and 4 bases from J, with 9 bases between. CDR3 length: 13 amino acids. The V gene's germline CDR1 is MNHNS and CDR2 SASEGT. DNA for the CDR3: TGTGCCAGCAGTGATGCGGCGGCCTATGGCTACACCTTC. Translating it yields CASSDAAAYGYTF.

The genes are TRBV19 and TRBJ1-5; the D gene is possibly TRBD1 (5 bases). V was cut by 5 bases and J by 2 bases, with 19 bases left in between. The germline gives CDR1 LNHDA, CDR2 SQIVND (reference sequence). The CDR3 runs 17 residues. The CDR3, as DNA: TGTGCCAGTAGTTCCAAGCCCCCCGGGGGGGGCAATCAGCCCCAGCATTTT. Protein product: CASSSKPPGGGNQPQHF. The full variable domain, rest sourced from reference TRBV19 and TRBJ1-5, is DGGITQSPKYLFRKEGQNVTLSCEQNLNHDAMYWYRQDPGQGLRLIYYSQIVNDFQKGDIAEGYSVSREKKESFPLTVTSAQKNPTAFYLCASSSKPPGGGNQPQHFGDGTRLSIL.

Only a few counts were recorded for this clone. The chain uses TRBV21-1 and TRBJ2-7; the D segment call TRBD2 is taken from the table without a DNA check. TRBV21-1 is a recognized pseudogene. This CDR3 is built from 14 residues. CDR3 DNA sequence: TGTGCCAGCAGCAAATTGAGGAGCTCCTACGAGCAGTACTTC. It yields the protein CASSKLRSSYEQYF.

V usage is TRBV11-3 and J usage is TRBJ2-3; 8 nucleotides line up with TRBD2. The CDR3 contains 13 residues. Germline CDR1 SGHNT, CDR2 YENEEA. V was pared by 5 bases and J by 5 bases, with 3 bases of the junction left unmatched. The CDR3 loop is CASSTRGGDTQYF. CDR3 DNA sequence: TGTGCCAGCAGCACCCGGGGGGGAGATACGCAGTATTTT.

The sample holds one count of this clone. This chain joins TRBV5-1 and TRBJ2-3; 9 bases line up with TRBD2. CDR1 and CDR2 from the germline V gene are SGHRS and YFSETQ. J gave up 4 bases and V 1 base, and 4 bases lay outside the gene matches. The CDR3 runs 15 residues. CDR3 amino acids: CASSLLAGGPDTQYF. The CDR3 bases are TGCGCCAGCAGCTTGTTGGCGGGGGGGCCAGATACGCAGTATTTT.